This TCR beta chain was recovered during a study of blood T cell repertoires in COVID-19. Clones were read by immunoSEQ multiplex PCR, and TCRdb kept only the in-frame ones, dropping some. The sample consists of roughly 100,000 clones, around 82% of them appearing once. CDR1 SGHDT and CDR2 YYEEEE come from the germline V gene. V was cut by 0 bases and J by 3 bases, with 15 bases left in between. The length of the CDR3 is 17 residues. Sequenced material: peripheral blood. The receptor comes from a human donor in a cohort sampled during active or convalescent COVID-19. The genes are TRBV5-6 and TRBJ1-4; D not resolved. CDR3 nucleotide sequence: TGTGCCAGCAGCTTGGCGGCCGCGGGCGGTCCTAATGAAAAACTGTTTTTT. Translating it yields CASSLAAAGGPNEKLFF.